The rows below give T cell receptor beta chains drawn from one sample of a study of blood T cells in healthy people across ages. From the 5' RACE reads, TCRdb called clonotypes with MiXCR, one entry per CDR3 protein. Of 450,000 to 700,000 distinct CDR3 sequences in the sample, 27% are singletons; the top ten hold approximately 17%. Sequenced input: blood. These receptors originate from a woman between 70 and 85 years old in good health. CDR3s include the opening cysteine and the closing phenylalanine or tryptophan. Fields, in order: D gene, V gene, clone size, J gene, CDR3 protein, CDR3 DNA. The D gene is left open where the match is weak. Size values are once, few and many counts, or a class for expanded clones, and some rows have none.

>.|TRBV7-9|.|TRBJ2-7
CASTGSAYEQYF
TGTGCCAGCACCGGGTCGGCCTACGAGCAGTACTTC
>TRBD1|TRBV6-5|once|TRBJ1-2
CASRPDRGLYGYTF
TGTGCCAGCAGGCCCGACAGGGGGCTCTATGGCTACACCTTC
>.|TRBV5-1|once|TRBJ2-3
CASSLVIGGGLIDTQYF
TGCGCCAGCAGCTTGGTCATCGGGGGCGGACTAATAGATACGCAGTATTTT
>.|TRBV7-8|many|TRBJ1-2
CASSPGALYGYTF
TGTGCCAGCAGCCCTGGGGCCCTCTATGGCTACACCTTC
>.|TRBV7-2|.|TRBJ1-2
CASSLVGQGKDGYTF
TGTGCCAGCAGCTTAGTAGGGCAGGGGAAGGATGGCTACACCTTC
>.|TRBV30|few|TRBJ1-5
CAWAENGNQPQHF
TGTGCCTGGGCAGAAAATGGCAATCAGCCCCAGCATTTT
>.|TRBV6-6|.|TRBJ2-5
CASSYSRTTEETQYF
TGTGCCAGCAGTTACTCGCGGACTACTGAAGAGACCCAGTACTTC
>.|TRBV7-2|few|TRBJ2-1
CASSLGSVRRYNEQFF
TGTGCCAGCAGCTTAGGGTCCGTCCGTCGGTACAATGAGCAGTTCTTC
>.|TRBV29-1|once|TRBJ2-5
CSDRTAETQYF
TGCAGCGACCGGACCGCCGAGACCCAGTACTTC
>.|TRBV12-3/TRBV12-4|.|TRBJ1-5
CASSSGGERQPQHF
TGTGCCAGCAGTTCTGGGGGGGAACGTCAGCCCCAGCATTTT
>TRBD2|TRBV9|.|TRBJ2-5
CASSLRAGTAGAGETQYF
TGTGCCAGCAGCTTGAGGGCAGGAACAGCGGGGGCTGGGGAGACCCAGTACTTC
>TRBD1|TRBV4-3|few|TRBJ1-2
CASSQAGGRNYGYTF
TGCGCCAGCAGCCAAGCAGGGGGTCGTAACTATGGCTACACCTTC
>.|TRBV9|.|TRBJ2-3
CASSVGLDFPDTQYF
TGTGCCAGCAGCGTAGGTCTGGACTTCCCAGATACGCAGTATTTT
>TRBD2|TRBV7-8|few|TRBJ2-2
CASSLSLAGSGELFF
TGTGCCAGCAGCTTATCCCTAGCGGGGAGCGGGGAGCTGTTTTTT
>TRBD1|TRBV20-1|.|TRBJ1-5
CSAREGTANQPQHF
TGCAGTGCTAGAGAGGGGACAGCAAATCAGCCCCAGCATTTT
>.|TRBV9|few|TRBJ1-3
CASSATGLSSGNTIYF
TGTGCCAGCAGCGCCACAGGGTTAAGCTCTGGAAACACCATATATTTT
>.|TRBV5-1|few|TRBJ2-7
CASSPHRSSYEQYF
TGCGCCAGCAGCCCCCACAGGAGCTCCTACGAGCAGTACTTC
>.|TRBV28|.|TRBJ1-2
CASSRFQTVTNYGYTF
TGTGCCAGCAGCCGCTTCCAGACAGTAACTAACTATGGCTACACCTTC
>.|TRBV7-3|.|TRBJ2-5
CASSASVQETQYF
TGTGCCAGCAGCGCTAGCGTCCAAGAGACCCAGTACTTC
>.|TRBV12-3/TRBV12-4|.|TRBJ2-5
CASSLRRGWKETQYF
TGTGCCAGCAGTTTGAGAAGGGGATGGAAAGAGACCCAGTACTTC
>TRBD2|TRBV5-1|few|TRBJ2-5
CASSFGLAAIQETQYF
TGCGCCAGCAGCTTCGGACTAGCGGCGATACAAGAGACCCAGTACTTC
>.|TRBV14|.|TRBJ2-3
CASSQGGAQDTQYF
TGTGCCAGCAGCCAGGGCGGTGCACAAGATACGCAGTATTTT
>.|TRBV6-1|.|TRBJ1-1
CASSYYTTGGTEAFF
TGTGCCAGCAGTTATTACACGACAGGAGGCACTGAAGCTTTCTTT
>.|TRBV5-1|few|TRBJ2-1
CASSLGVTFNNEQFF
TGCGCCAGCAGCTTGGGGGTGACATTTAACAATGAGCAGTTCTTC
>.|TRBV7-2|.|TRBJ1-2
CASSLRQGRGYGYTF
TGTGCCAGCAGCTTAAGGCAGGGGAGGGGGTATGGCTACACCTTC
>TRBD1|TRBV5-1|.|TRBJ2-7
CASSTRPPGQGAKKQYF
TGCGCCAGCAGCACACGCCCCCCGGGACAGGGGGCGAAAAAGCAGTACTTC
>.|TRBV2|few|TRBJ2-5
CASSEAGLGFKETQYF
TGTGCCAGCAGTGAAGCAGGGCTAGGATTTAAAGAGACCCAGTACTTC
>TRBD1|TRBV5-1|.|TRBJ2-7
CASGRQGVDEQYF
TGCGCCAGCGGACGACAGGGGGTTGACGAGCAGTACTTC
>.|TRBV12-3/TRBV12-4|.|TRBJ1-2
CASSFGRQSYTF
TGTGCCAGCAGTTTTGGGCGGCAGAGCTACACCTTC